Listed below are T cell receptor beta chains from one sample, sequenced in a study of T cell changes during pregnancy in multiple sclerosis. Profiled with immunoSEQ multiplex PCR; TCRdb holds only in-frame clones, not every one. The table shows some 13,000 clones, with around 87% occurring only once. Sequenced material: CD8+ T cells from peripheral blood mononuclear cells, taken in the second trimester of pregnancy. These receptors were taken from a female donor in good health, enrolled as a control in a pregnancy study. CDR3s include the opening cysteine and the closing phenylalanine or tryptophan. The D gene is left open where the match is weak. Only part of the rows carry a size: once, few, many, or a class if the clone is expanded.

TRBJ2-1	TRBV19	TRBD2	.	CATGLAVLDEQFF	TGTGCCACCGGACTAGCGGTATTGGACGAGCAGTTCTTC
TRBJ2-7	TRBV10-2	TRBD1	.	CASSELGQGAYEQYF	TGCGCCAGCAGTGAGTTGGGACAGGGGGCTTACGAGCAGTACTTC
TRBJ2-2	TRBV19	TRBD2	.	CASNPGLGNAGELFF	TGTGCCAGTAACCCGGGACTAGGAAACGCCGGGGAGCTGTTTTTT
TRBJ2-3	TRBV7-2	.	.	CASSLFRGDTQYF	TGTGCCAGCAGCTTATTCAGGGGCGATACGCAGTATTTT
TRBJ2-2	TRBV7-6	TRBD1	.	CASSIGTGGAPGELFF	TGTGCCAGCAGCATCGGGACAGGGGGCGCCCCCGGGGAGCTGTTTTTT
TRBJ1-5	TRBV6-1	.	few	CASSEAAGEGYQPQHF	TGTGCCAGCAGTGAAGCTGCAGGGGAGGGATATCAGCCCCAGCATTTT
TRBJ2-3	TRBV27	TRBD2	once	CASSLSLAGGPTDTQYF	TGTGCCAGCAGTTTGTCCCTAGCGGGGGGACCCACAGATACGCAGTATTTT
TRBJ2-1	TRBV18	TRBD2	.	CASSLRTSGGAGEQFF	TGTGCCAGCTCTCTTCGGACTAGCGGGGGGGCAGGTGAGCAGTTCTTC
TRBJ1-4	TRBV4-1	TRBD1	.	CASSQSTGEAEKLFF	TGCGCCAGCAGCCAATCGACAGGGGAGGCGGAAAAACTGTTTTTT
TRBJ2-1	TRBV27	.	.	CAAGDEGARNEQFF	TGTGCCGCCGGCGATGAAGGGGCACGGAATGAGCAGTTCTTC
TRBJ2-1	TRBV6-1	.	once	CASSELGTPGIDEQFF	TGTGCCAGCAGTGAACTGGGGACTCCCGGTATCGATGAGCAGTTCTTC
TRBJ1-4	TRBV15	.	once	CATSMTGTNEKLFF	TGTGCCACCAGCATGACGGGGACTAATGAAAAACTGTTTTTT
TRBJ2-2	TRBV6-5	TRBD2	.	CASSYSWTSLPGELFF	TGTGCCAGCAGTTACTCCTGGACTAGCCTTCCCGGGGAGCTGTTTTTT
TRBJ2-7	TRBV6-1	TRBD2	.	CASSEGISGGGYEQYF	TGTGCCAGCAGTGAAGGGATTAGCGGGGGAGGCTACGAGCAGTACTTC
TRBJ2-1	TRBV19	TRBD2	.	CASSNGLASEQFF	TGTGCCAGTAGTAACGGACTAGCTAGTGAGCAGTTCTTC
TRBJ1-2	TRBV5-6	.	.	CASSLAGTLPLHGYTF	TGTGCCAGCAGCTTAGCAGGAACACTGCCCCTGCATGGCTACACCTTC
TRBJ1-2	TRBV2	.	few	CASYSYGYTF	TGTGCCAGCTATAGCTATGGCTACACCTTC
TRBJ1-2	TRBV23-1	.	.	CASSQSGPPGPRGGFYGYTF	TGCGCCAGCAGTCAATCGGGGCCCCCAGGGCCAAGGGGGGGATTCTATGGCTACACCTTC
TRBJ1-1	TRBV30	.	.	CAWSVGPGVEAFF	TGTGCCTGGAGTGTAGGCCCCGGGGTTGAAGCTTTCTTT
TRBJ2-3	TRBV9	TRBD2	medium-sized	CASSVSPSGGTIYTDTQYF	TGTGCCAGCAGCGTATCCCCGAGCGGGGGCACTATATACACAGATACGCAGTATTTT
TRBJ1-2	TRBV6-5	.	.	CASSYSQVSGYTF	TGTGCCAGCAGTTACTCGCAGGTATCCGGCTACACCTTC
TRBJ2-3	TRBV6-6	TRBD2	once	CASSLLAGGADTQYF	TGTGCCAGCAGTTTGCTAGCGGGGGGTGCAGATACGCAGTATTTT
TRBJ2-1	TRBV9	TRBD2	.	CASSVVASGGGNEQFF	TGTGCCAGCAGCGTAGTGGCTAGCGGGGGGGGTAATGAGCAGTTCTTC
TRBJ2-1	TRBV27	.	.	CASSPPALINEQFF	TGTGCCAGCAGTCCCCCGGCACTAATAAATGAGCAGTTCTTC
TRBJ2-6	TRBV7-9	.	.	CASSHPGDAGANVLTF	TGTGCCAGCAGCCACCCGGGAGACGCTGGGGCCAACGTCCTGACTTTC
TRBJ2-1	TRBV7-2	TRBD1	.	CASSGRTGTYNEQFF	TGTGCCAGCAGCGGCCGGACAGGGACCTACAATGAGCAGTTCTTC
TRBJ2-5	TRBV5-6	TRBD1	.	CASSWGGDRGRWETQYF	TGTGCCAGCAGCTGGGGCGGGGACAGGGGCCGCTGGGAGACCCAGTACTTC
TRBJ2-1	TRBV5-1	.	.	CASSLSAVLNNEQFF	TGCGCCAGCAGCTTATCGGCGGTTTTAAACAATGAGCAGTTCTTC
TRBJ1-4	TRBV19	TRBD1	.	CASTWGTGLNEKLFF	TGTGCCAGTACCTGGGGGACAGGGTTGAATGAAAAACTGTTTTTT
TRBJ2-5	TRBV7-7	.	.	CASSFGLGRQETQYF	TGTGCCAGCAGTTTCGGACTCGGGCGGCAAGAGACCCAGTACTTC
TRBJ2-5	TRBV28	TRBD1	once	CASSLTGVQETQYF	TGTGCCAGCAGCCTGACAGGGGTTCAAGAGACCCAGTACTTC
TRBJ2-1	TRBV15	TRBD2	.	CATSTTSGSPPRDNEQFF	TGTGCCACCAGCACGACTAGCGGGAGTCCGCCAAGGGACAATGAGCAGTTCTTC
TRBJ2-1	TRBV7-9	.	.	CAIPDPTGQSIYNEQFF	TGTGCCATACCAGACCCTACCGGACAATCTATTTACAATGAGCAGTTCTTC
TRBJ1-5	TRBV19	.	.	CASSTRDYNQPQHF	TGTGCCAGTAGTACCCGGGACTACAATCAGCCCCAGCATTTT
TRBJ1-5	TRBV7-7	.	.	CATTAGQYSNQPQHF	TGTGCCACGACTGCAGGACAGTATAGCAATCAGCCCCAGCATTTT
TRBJ2-1	TRBV28	TRBD2	.	CASSVAGGDNEQFF	TGTGCCAGCAGTGTAGCGGGAGGGGACAATGAGCAGTTCTTC
TRBJ1-2	TRBV9	.	once	CASSVAGGPEADGYTF	TGTGCCAGCAGCGTAGCGGGGGGCCCCGAGGCCGATGGCTACACCTTC
TRBJ2-7	TRBV13	.	.	CASSLVAGDEQYF	TGTGCCAGCAGCTTAGTGGCAGGGGACGAGCAGTACTTC
TRBJ2-2	TRBV9	TRBD2	.	CASSVKAGGETGELFF	TGTGCCAGCAGCGTAAAAGCGGGGGGCGAGACCGGGGAGCTGTTTTTT
TRBJ2-5	TRBV7-2	.	once	CASSLNWDLPQETQYF	TGTGCCAGCAGCTTGAACTGGGACTTACCCCAAGAGACCCAGTACTTC
TRBJ2-5	TRBV4-3	TRBD2	.	CASSQDGPAGGRETQYF	TGCGCCAGCAGCCAAGATGGGCCTGCGGGGGGGAGGGAGACCCAGTACTTC
TRBJ1-2	TRBV5-8	TRBD1	.	CASSVQGAVYGYTF	TGTGCCAGCAGCGTACAGGGGGCGGTCTATGGCTACACCTTC
TRBJ2-1	TRBV7-2	.	.	CASSLSREWGNEQFF	TGTGCCAGCAGCTTGAGTCGGGAGTGGGGCAATGAGCAGTTCTTC